These 5 T cell receptor beta chains were all obtained from the same sample, sequenced in a study of CD8+ T cells in alopecia areata. In each case, RNA was isolated and then reverse transcribed into cDNA as the sequencing template. Sequenced by immunoSEQ multiplex PCR; TCRdb stores in-frame clones only, minus some. Seen here are approximately 180,000 clones, roughly 60% observed once, and the top ten hold approximately 16%. Treatment defined: oral pan-JAK inhibitor, 5-10 mg twice daily. The sample in question was CD4+ T cells sorted from blood, obtained at approximately week 55, from a patient treated with tofacitinib. All receptors come from a human donor with alopecia areata.

This clone was seen more than once but under ten times. The J gene is TRBJ2-7, the V gene TRBV4-1; 7 nucleotides line up with TRBD2. The CDR3 consists of 14 residues. Germline V gene lookup returns CDR1 MGHRA and CDR2 YSYEKL. The V segment lost 3 bases and the J segment 5 bases; nucleotides outside the gene matches: 7. DNA for the CDR3: TGCGCCAGCAGCCAGTCAGGGAGGGTCGACGAGCAGTACTTC. Protein sequence: CASSQSGRVDEQYF.

This clone has only a few counts. This sequence joins TRBV25-1 and TRBJ1-2, with 8 bases fitting TRBD1. The germline CDR1 and CDR2 sequences are MGHDK and SYGVNS. Trimming took 4 bases from V and 3 from J; bases not matched to a gene: 4. This CDR3 has 14 residues. The CDR3 sequence is CASSATTGDYGYTF. The CDR3 DNA follows: TGTGCCAGCAGTGCCACGACAGGGGACTATGGCTACACCTTC.

The chain carries TRBV29-1 and TRBJ1-2; D is perhaps TRBD1 (6 bases). The CDR3 extends over 13 amino acids. CDR1 SQVTM and CDR2 ANQGSEA come from the germline V gene. V lost 2 bases and J lost 4, with 11 bases in between. The CDR3 loop is CSVETTGPYGYTF. As DNA, the CDR3 is TGCAGCGTTGAAACAACAGGGCCCTATGGCTACACCTTC.

For the CDR3, the DNA is TGCAGCGCCACAGCGCAGGGGGCATACGAGCAGTACTTC. It specifies CSATAQGAYEQYF. The V gene is TRBV29-1, the J gene TRBJ2-7, with TRBD1 matching 8 bases. In germline, CDR1 is SQVTM, CDR2 ANQGSEA. V was clipped by 7 bases and J by 4 bases; unmatched bases: 9. The CDR3 consists of 13 residues.

V is TRBV30 and J is TRBJ1-4; TRBD1 agrees at 7 bases. Germline V gene data show CDR1 as GTSNPN and CDR2 as SVGIG (reference sequence). This CDR3 comprises 15 residues. With V trimmed by 1 base and J by 7 bases, 9 bases remained unmatched. The chain's CDR3 is CAWSGGQTRVEKLFF. CDR3 sequence (DNA): TGTGCCTGGAGTGGGGGACAGACAAGGGTTGAAAAACTGTTTTTT.